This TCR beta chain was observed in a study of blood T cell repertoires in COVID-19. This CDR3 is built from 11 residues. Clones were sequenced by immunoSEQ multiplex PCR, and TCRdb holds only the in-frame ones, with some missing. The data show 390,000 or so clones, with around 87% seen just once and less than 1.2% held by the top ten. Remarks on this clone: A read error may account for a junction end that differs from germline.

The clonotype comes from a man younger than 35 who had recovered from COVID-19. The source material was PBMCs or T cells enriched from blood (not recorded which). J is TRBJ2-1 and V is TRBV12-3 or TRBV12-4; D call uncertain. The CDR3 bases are TGCGCCAGCAGTCTCTACAATGAGCAGTTCTTC. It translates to CASSLYNEQFF.